The sequence of this T cell receptor beta chain was determined in a study of tumor-infiltrating lymphocytes in primary liver carcinoma. Across the study: The patient population consisted of men and women between 30 and 69 years of age. Samples returned roughly 3.65 to 8 million productive TCRbeta reads, a yield that was similar across tissue types. Study results and caveats: Tumor-adjacent and tumor-blood pairs shared less of their repertoires than tumor region pairs shared.

The trim removed 8 bases at V and 7 bases at J, leaving 8 bases unmatched. CDR3 length: 12 residues. CDR1 MDHEN and CDR2 SYDVKM come from the germline V gene. Extraction of RNA together with DNA used 20-30 mg of unsorted bulk tissue. With a constant-region primer, TCR beta cDNA was made from roughly 500 ng of total RNA. A slightly modified ARM-PCR protocol with three nested multiplex PCR rounds produced these TCR beta libraries. A C-beta reverse primer and TRBV1-TRBV30 forward primers served in each of the first two PCR rounds, at ten to eleven cycles apiece. TCRdb reprocessed the multiplex PCR reads with MiXCR, giving one entry per CDR3 protein. The sample records tens of thousands of distinct CDR3 sequences, roughly 72% being singletons. This clonotype occurred many times. Its antigen is still unknown.

The chain couples TRBV28 to TRBJ2-7; 7 nucleotides agree with TRBD2. The sequenced sample consisted of liver tumor tissue from sampling region 1. The subset was: tumor region T1, superior pole. The source is a man between 35 and 55 years old with primary liver carcinoma and hepatitis B virus infection. The CDR3 nucleotides read TGTGCCAGCGGGAGGGAGGAGAGGGAGCAGTACTTC. This translates into CASGREEREQYF. Full variable domain (rest looked up from reference TRBV28 and TRBJ2-7): DVKVTQSSRYLVKRTGEKVFLECVQDMDHENMFWYRQDPGLGLRLIYFSYDVKMKEKGDIPEGYSVSREKKERFSLILESASTNQTSMYLCASGREEREQYFGPGTRLTVT.